This TCR beta chain emerged from a study of T-cell reconstitution after alpha-beta-depleted transplantation in children. Findings and caveats of the study: Several hundred expanded graft clones reportedly were the source of alpha-beta T cells about two months after transplant.

The TCRbeta library was prepared with unique molecular identifiers. TCRdb ran MiXCR on the PCR reads and lists one entry per CDR3 protein. This table holds around 120,000 distinct CDR3 sequences, more than 20% found once. Worth noting for this clonotype: The target antigen is unknown.

This CDR3 is 11 amino acids long. Deletions cut 6 bases from V and 2 bases from J, with 5 bases between. The chain carries TRBV12-3 or TRBV12-4 and TRBJ2-7, with D unresolved. Source: PBMCs, mostly from graft donor cells, taken 180 days after TCRalphabeta/CD19-depleted stem cell transplant. The source is a male patient aged 2 to 10 who had a stem cell transplant for chronic granulomatous disease, so the T cells may come from the graft donor. In DNA, the CDR3 is TGTGCCAGCAGGGGGACCTACGAGCAGTACTTC. It yields the protein CASRGTYEQYF.